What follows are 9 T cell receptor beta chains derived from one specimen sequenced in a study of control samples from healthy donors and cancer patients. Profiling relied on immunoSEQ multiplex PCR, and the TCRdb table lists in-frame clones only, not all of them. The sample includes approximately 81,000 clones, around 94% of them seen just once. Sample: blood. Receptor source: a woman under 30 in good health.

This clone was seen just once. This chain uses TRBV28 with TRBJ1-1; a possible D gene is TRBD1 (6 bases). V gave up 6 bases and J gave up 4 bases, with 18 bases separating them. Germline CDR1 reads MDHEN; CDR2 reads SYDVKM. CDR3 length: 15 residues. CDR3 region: CASSSSGRGGTEAFF. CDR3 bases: TGTGCCAGCAGCAGTTCAGGGCGAGGGGGCACTGAAGCTTTCTTT.

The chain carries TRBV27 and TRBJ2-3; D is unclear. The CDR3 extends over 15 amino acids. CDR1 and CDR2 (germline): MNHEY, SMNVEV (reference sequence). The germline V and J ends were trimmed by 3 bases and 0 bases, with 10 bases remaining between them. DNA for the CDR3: TGTGCCAGCAGTTTCTCCCCCGGGAGCACAGATACGCAGTATTTT. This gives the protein CASSFSPGSTDTQYF.

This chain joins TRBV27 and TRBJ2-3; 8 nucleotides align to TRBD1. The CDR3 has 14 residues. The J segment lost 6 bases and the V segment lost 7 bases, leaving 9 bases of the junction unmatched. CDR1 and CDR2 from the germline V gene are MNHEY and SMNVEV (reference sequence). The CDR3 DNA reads TGTGCCAGCAATAGACAGGGGACGTTGGATACGCAGTATTTT. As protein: CASNRQGTLDTQYF.

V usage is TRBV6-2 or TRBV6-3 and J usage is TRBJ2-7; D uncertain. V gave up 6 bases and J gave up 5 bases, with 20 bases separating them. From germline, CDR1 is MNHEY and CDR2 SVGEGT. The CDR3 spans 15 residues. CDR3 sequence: CASSPLNDRADEQYF. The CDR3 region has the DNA TGTGCCAGCAGCCCCCTCAACGACCGCGCCGACGAGCAGTACTTC.

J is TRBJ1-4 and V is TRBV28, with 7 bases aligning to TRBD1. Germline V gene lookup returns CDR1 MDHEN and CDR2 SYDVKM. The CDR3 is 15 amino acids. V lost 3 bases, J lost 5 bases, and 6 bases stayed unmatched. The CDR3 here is CASSFNRGGNEKLFF. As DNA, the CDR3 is TGTGCCAGCAGTTTTAACAGGGGAGGAAATGAAAAACTGTTTTTT. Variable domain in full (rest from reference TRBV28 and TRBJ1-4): DVKVTQSSRYLVKRTGEKVFLECVQDMDHENMFWYRQDPGLGLRLIYFSYDVKMKEKGDIPEGYSVSREKKERFSLILESASTNQTSMYLCASSFNRGGNEKLFFGSGTQLSVL.

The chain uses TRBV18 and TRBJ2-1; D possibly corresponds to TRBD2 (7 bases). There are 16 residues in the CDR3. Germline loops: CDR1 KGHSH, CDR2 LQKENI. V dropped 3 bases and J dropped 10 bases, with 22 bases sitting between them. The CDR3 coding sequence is TGTGCCAGCTCACCCGGTTCGAGGGGGGGCCAAGGCGAGCAGTTCTTC. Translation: CASSPGSRGGQGEQFF.

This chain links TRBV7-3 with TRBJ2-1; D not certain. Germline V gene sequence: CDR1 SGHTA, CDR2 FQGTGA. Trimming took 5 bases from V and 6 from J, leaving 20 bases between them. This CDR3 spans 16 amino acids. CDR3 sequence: CASSPSASRRTNEQFF. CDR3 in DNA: TGTGCCAGCAGCCCCAGCGCGAGCCGCAGAACCAATGAGCAGTTCTTC.

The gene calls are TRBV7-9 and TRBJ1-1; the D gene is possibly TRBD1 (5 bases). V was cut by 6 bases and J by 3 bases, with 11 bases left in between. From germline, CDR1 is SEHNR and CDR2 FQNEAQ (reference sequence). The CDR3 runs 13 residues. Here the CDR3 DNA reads TGTGCCAGCAGTAAGACGGGGGACACTGAAGCTTTCTTT. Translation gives CASSKTGDTEAFF.

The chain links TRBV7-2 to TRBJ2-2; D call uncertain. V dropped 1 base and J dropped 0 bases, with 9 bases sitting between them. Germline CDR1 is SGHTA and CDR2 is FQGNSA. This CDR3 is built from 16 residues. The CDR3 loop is CASSLGLSSNTGELFF. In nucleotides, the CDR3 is TGTGCCAGCAGCTTAGGACTTTCCTCGAACACCGGGGAGCTGTTTTTT.